This T cell receptor beta chain came from a study of T-cell reconstitution after alpha-beta-depleted transplantation in children. Whole-study results and caveats: Surviving recipient cells, namely T cells and thymic progenitors, were the source of high day-60 TCRbeta diversity in some patients. Several hundred rapidly expanded clones from non-depleted graft cells reportedly supplied alpha-beta T cells about two months post-transplant. The authors attributed T-cell counts and diversity one year after transplant mostly to newly produced T cells.

Preparation of the TCRbeta library used unique molecular identifiers. Each CDR3 protein is one row after TCRdb ran MiXCR on the PCR reads. The table lists fewer than 1 million distinct CDR3 sequences, less than 20% of them singletons, with about 5% in the top ten. About this clonotype itself: Its specificity is not known.

The starting material was PBMCs, mostly from graft donor cells, obtained 360 days after TCRalphabeta/CD19-depleted stem cell transplant. This sequence originates from a male patient between 10 and 17 years old who had a stem cell transplant for acute lymphoblastic leukemia, so the T cells may come from the graft donor.

The CDR3 loop reads CATSLNNPLGRVRYEQYF. CDR3 nucleotides: TGTGCCACCAGCCTCAACAACCCCCTGGGCAGGGTGAGGTACGAGCAGTACTTC. The V and J genes are TRBV15 and TRBJ2-7, with D possibly being TRBD1 (5 bases). Germline V gene lookup returns CDR1 LNHNV and CDR2 YYDKDF (reference sequence). This CDR3 has 18 amino acids. Between the trimmed V and J ends, which lost 5 bases and 4 bases, there was a span of 27 bases. The full variable domain, rest sourced from reference TRBV15 and TRBJ2-7, is DAMVIQNPRYQVTQFGKPVTLSCSQTLNHNVMYWYQQKSSQAPKLLFHYYDKDFNNEADTPDNFQSRRPNTSFCFLDIRSPGLGDTAMYLCATSLNNPLGRVRYEQYFGPGTRLTVT.